This T cell receptor beta chain was recovered during a study of cytotoxic CD8 clonotypes in ibrutinib-treated CLL. Across the study: The sample average was 255,043 productive templates and 90,000 to 95,000 productive rearrangements. Points from the study as a whole: Measured clonality at baseline was greater than in age-matched healthy donors and tracked with circulating CD8+ T-cell counts.

As regards this clone: Its antigen is not identified.

Profiling relied on immunoSEQ multiplex PCR, and the TCRdb table lists in-frame clones only, not all of them. The sample has about 40,000 clones, roughly 72% seen once. Genomic DNA (roughly 2 micrograms) was obtained from cryopreserved PBMCs for construction of TCR beta libraries. Germline V gives CDR1 ENHRY, CDR2 SYGVKD. There are 15 residues in the CDR3. With V trimmed by 5 bases and J by 2 bases, 5 bases remained unmatched. This chain connects TRBV10-3 to TRBJ2-2, with TRBD2 identical over 7 bases. Here the sequenced sample was PBMCs, taken at disease progression, from a patient treated with ibrutinib. The source is a human donor with chronic lymphocytic leukemia. The DNA of the CDR3 is TGTGCCATCAGTCCCGGGACTACCAACACCGGGGAGCTGTTTTTT. It codes for CAISPGTTNTGELFF.